These 15 T cell receptor beta chains came from one sample sequenced in a study of T cell responses to AZD1222 COVID-19 vaccine. Profiled with immunoSEQ multiplex PCR; TCRdb holds only in-frame clones, not every one. The top ten hold 5% of the sample, which has about 120,000 clones, more than 85% seen once. The sequenced sample was peripheral blood, obtained 28 days after the second AZD1222 dose. The receptors derive from an adult who received the AZD1222 COVID-19 vaccine.

This chain uses TRBV18 with TRBJ2-2, with D unresolved. Trimming pared 0 bases from V and 3 bases from J, leaving 5 bases between. The CDR3 extends over 14 amino acids. CDR1 and CDR2 from the germline V gene are KGHSH and LQKENI. As DNA, the CDR3 is TGTGCCAGCTCACCACCGGCAGACACCGGGGAGCTGTTTTTT. Its protein is CASSPPADTGELFF.

The chain combines TRBV3-1 (or the pseudogene TRBV3-2) with TRBJ1-2; D is uncertain. The germline V gene encodes CDR1 LGHDT and CDR2 YNNKEL (reference sequence). Deletions cut 0 bases from V and 3 bases from J, with 8 bases between. The CDR3 has 14 residues. The CDR3 sequence: CASSQEQLDYGYTF. The DNA for the CDR3 is TGTGCCAGCAGCCAAGAACAATTGGACTATGGCTACACCTTC.

The rearrangement uses TRBV7-2 and TRBJ1-5; D is unresolved. Trimming took 1 base from V and 8 from J, leaving 12 bases between them. From germline, CDR1 is SGHTA and CDR2 FQGNSA. The CDR3 sequence is 14 residues long. This CDR3 reads CASSLGHSTEPQHF. The DNA for the CDR3 is TGTGCCAGCAGCTTAGGGCATTCTACGGAGCCCCAGCATTTT. Combining the CDR3 with reference TRBV7-2 and TRBJ1-5 gives the whole variable domain GAGVSQSPSNKVTEKGKDVELRCDPISGHTALYWYRQSLGQGLEFLIYFQGNSAPDKSGLPSDRFSAERTGGSVSTLTIQRTQQEDSAVYLCASSLGHSTEPQHFGDGTRLSIL.

CDR3 sequence (DNA): TGCGCCAGCAGCACCCAGGGCGGGACCGGGGAGCTGTTTTTT. It codes for CASSTQGGTGELFF. This chain uses TRBV5-1 with TRBJ2-2; the D gene could be TRBD1 or TRBD2 (5 bases each). V lost 4 bases, J lost 5 bases, and 12 bases lay in between. CDR3 length: 14 amino acids. The germline V gene encodes CDR1 SGHRS and CDR2 YFSETQ.

This chain links TRBV9 with TRBJ1-1; D remains ambiguous. The germline gives CDR1 SGDLS, CDR2 YYNGEE. The CDR3 runs to 15 residues. The V end was cut by 3 bases, the J end by 5 bases, with 17 bases between. CDR3 in amino acids: CASSADYMGGTEAFF. For the CDR3, the DNA is TGTGCCAGCAGCGCGGATTACATGGGAGGGACTGAAGCTTTCTTT.

V usage is TRBV7-9 and J usage is TRBJ1-5; 7 bases match TRBD1. Germline loops: CDR1 SEHNR, CDR2 FQNEAQ (reference sequence). This CDR3 has 13 residues. The junction had 4 bases not matched to a gene; V was cut back by 5 bases and J by 6 bases. The CDR3 protein is CASSLGGGQPQHF. In DNA, the CDR3 is TGTGCCAGCAGCCTAGGGGGCGGTCAGCCCCAGCATTTT.

This chain uses TRBV9 with TRBJ2-2; D call uncertain. Deletions cut 2 bases from V and 5 bases from J, with 7 bases between. CDR3 length: 13 amino acids. Germline values: CDR1 SGDLS, CDR2 YYNGEE. Here the CDR3 DNA reads TGTGCCAGCAGCGTGAAGATAACCGGGGAGCTGTTTTTT. Protein: CASSVKITGELFF.

Ten or more counts support this clone. The J gene is TRBJ2-5, the V gene TRBV7-9; D possibly matches TRBD1 or TRBD2 (5 bases each). Trimming stripped 4 bases from V and 4 bases from J, with 13 bases between. The germline CDR1 and CDR2 sequences are SEHNR and FQNEAQ (reference sequence). The CDR3 loop spans 14 amino acids. CDR3 bases: TGTGCCAGCAGCTACCCGCTGGGGGTAGAGACCCAGTACTTC. Protein: CASSYPLGVETQYF.

The CDR3 protein is CASSHRDSNGEQYF. Here the CDR3 DNA reads TGTGCCAGCAGTCACCGGGACTCAAATGGTGAGCAGTACTTC. The chain has TRBV2 and TRBJ2-7; maybe TRBD2 (6 bases). Deletions cut 5 bases from V and 7 bases from J, with 18 bases between. Germline V gene sequence: CDR1 SNHLY, CDR2 FYNNEI. The CDR3 spans 14 residues.

The V gene is TRBV6-5, the J gene TRBJ2-3; 8 bases map to TRBD2. The CDR3 has 16 residues. Germline assignment: CDR1 MNHEY and CDR2 SVGAGI. Trimming took 2 bases from V and 2 from J; bases not matched to a gene: 6. The DNA of the CDR3 is TGTGCCAGCAGTTACGAGGCGGGGGGCCCCACAGATACGCAGTATTTT. It encodes CASSYEAGGPTDTQYF.

This sequence joins TRBV7-2 and TRBJ1-4; possible D gene TRBD1, 6 bases. The CDR3 totals 16 residues. The ends were cut back, 7 bases at V and 5 bases at J, with 20 bases in the middle. Germline loops: CDR1 SGHTA, CDR2 FQGNSA. The CDR3 region is CASTQNGGGTNEKLFF. Here the CDR3 DNA reads TGTGCCAGCACCCAAAATGGGGGCGGGACAAATGAAAAACTGTTTTTT.

The chain is built from TRBV28 and TRBJ1-5; unclear D gene. CDR1 and CDR2 from the germline V gene are MDHEN and SYDVKM. Trimming took 3 bases from V and 6 from J, leaving 9 bases between them. The CDR3 sequence is 13 residues long. CDR3 in DNA: TGTGCCAGCAGTTTCTCGGGATCTCAGCCCCAGCATTTT. Its protein product is CASSFSGSQPQHF.

The chain is built from TRBV27 and TRBJ1-6; the D gene is possibly TRBD1 (6 bases). The V and J ends lost 4 bases and 9 bases respectively, with 10 bases between them. This CDR3 comprises 13 residues. Germline V lookup: CDR1 MNHEY, CDR2 SMNVEV (reference sequence). CDR3 protein: CASSYREGSPLHF. The CDR3 coding sequence is TGTGCCAGCAGTTACAGGGAAGGTTCACCCCTCCACTTT.

As for this clone: At the DNA level, this CDR3 is encoded by other sequences in the same sample as well. The chain recombines TRBV3-1 (or the pseudogene TRBV3-2) with TRBJ2-3; unclear D gene. Germline assignment: CDR1 LGHDT and CDR2 YNNKEL (reference sequence). The V gene lost 3 bases and the J gene lost 4 bases, with 2 bases spanning the gap. This CDR3 has 11 amino acids. Here the CDR3 DNA reads TGTGCCAGCAGCCAGGCAGATACGCAGTATTTT. It specifies CASSQADTQYF.

As DNA, the CDR3 is TGTGCCACCCGGACCCCTAGCGGGAGGAATGAGCAGTTCTTC. Amino acids: CATRTPSGRNEQFF. The chain carries TRBV19 and TRBJ2-1, with 11 bases aligning to TRBD2. CDR1 LNHDA and CDR2 SQIVND come from the germline V gene (reference sequence). The CDR3 totals 14 residues. J gave up 7 bases and V 10 bases, and 9 bases lay outside the gene matches.